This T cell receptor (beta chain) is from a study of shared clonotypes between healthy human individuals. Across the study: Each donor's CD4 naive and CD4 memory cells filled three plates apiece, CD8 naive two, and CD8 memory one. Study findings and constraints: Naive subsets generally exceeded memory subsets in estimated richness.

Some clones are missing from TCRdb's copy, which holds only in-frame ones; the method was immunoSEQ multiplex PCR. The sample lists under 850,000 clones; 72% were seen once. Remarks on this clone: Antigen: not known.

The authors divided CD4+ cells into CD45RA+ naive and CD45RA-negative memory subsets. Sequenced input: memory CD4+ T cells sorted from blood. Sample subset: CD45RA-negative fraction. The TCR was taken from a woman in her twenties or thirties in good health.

The CDR3 reads CASSLRDRGRGEQFF. The CDR3 DNA sequence: TGCGCCAGCAGCTTGAGGGACAGGGGGCGAGGTGAGCAGTTCTTC. The chain recombines TRBV5-1 with TRBJ2-1; 12 bases fit TRBD1. CDR3 length: 15 residues. Per the germline V gene, CDR1 is SGHRS and CDR2 is YFSETQ. V trimming: 1 base; J trimming: 9 bases; junction bases outside the gene matches: 5.